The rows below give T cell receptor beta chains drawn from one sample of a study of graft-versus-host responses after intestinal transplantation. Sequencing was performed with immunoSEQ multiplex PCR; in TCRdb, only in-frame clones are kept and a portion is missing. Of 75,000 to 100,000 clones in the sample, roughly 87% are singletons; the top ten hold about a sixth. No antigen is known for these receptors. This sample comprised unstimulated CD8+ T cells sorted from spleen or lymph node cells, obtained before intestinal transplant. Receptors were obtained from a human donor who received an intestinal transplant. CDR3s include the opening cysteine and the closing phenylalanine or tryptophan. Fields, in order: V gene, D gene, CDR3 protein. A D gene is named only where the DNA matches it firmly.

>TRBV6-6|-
CASSSRGETVITEAFF
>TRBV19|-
CASSIIRGSEAFF
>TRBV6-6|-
CASSYHETSYEQYF
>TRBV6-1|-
CASSEGGTNYGYTF
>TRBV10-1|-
CASSEAGNTEAFF
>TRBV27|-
CASSLIAGSYEQYF
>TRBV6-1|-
CASVLDSVQETQYF
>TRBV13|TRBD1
CASSLPKDRVTDTQYF
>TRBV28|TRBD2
CASSSREAGQETQYF
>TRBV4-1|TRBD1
CASSQDLGQGRYNEQFF
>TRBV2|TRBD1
CASSEASGTGTNEQYF
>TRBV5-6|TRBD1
CASSLEGQGTDTQYF
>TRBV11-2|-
CASSLSKGLWMDTEAFF
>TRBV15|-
CATSKRDSTDTQYF
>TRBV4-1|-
CASSQAQLSSYEQYF
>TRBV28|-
CASSMLGVYEQYF
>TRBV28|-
CASSLFRGRNEQFF
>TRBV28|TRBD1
CASSLEGQGIYEQYF
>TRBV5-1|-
CASSLVSPYEQYF
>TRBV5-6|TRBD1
CASSINRGGEAFF
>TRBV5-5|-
CASSLPRAYRDRREKLFF
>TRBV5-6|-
CASSLVFRARYGYTF
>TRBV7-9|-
CASSLGTNNEKLFF
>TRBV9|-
CASSVGGSYGYTF
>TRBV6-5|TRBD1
CASATGGSEQYF
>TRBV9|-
CASSVFDGYEQYF
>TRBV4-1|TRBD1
CASSPTGGGYGYTF
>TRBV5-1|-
CASSLEVGAYNEQFF
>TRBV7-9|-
CASSLGQGLRINQPQHF
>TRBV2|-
CASRGTSNTGELFF
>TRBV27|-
CASSHSAIYGYTF
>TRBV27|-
CASSLFARVQNQPQHF
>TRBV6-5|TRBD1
CASSYWWDSIYGYTF
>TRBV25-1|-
CASSEWEVGEQYF
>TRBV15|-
CATSSGNEQFF
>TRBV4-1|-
CASSQDQGPSTEAFF
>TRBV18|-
CASSPGQGSYEQYF
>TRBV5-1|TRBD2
CASSLSGTSGSVGELFF
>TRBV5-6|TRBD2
CASSLAGGTEQYF
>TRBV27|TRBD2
CASSLSGLASSYEQYF
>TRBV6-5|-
CASSYGPNEKLFF
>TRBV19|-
CASSFDAGTASSYEQYF
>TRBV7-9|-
CASSLVGGNSEAFF
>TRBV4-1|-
CASSQDGVWGRINQPQHF
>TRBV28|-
CASSFRDSNSPLHF
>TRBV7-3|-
CASSLLSGQNTEAFF
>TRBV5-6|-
CASSAEEGRTNTEAFF
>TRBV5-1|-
CASSLRPETQYF
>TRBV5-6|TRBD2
CASSLSGGRADTQYF
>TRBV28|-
CASRLRGANTEAFF
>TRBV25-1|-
CASSSGLGNEQFF
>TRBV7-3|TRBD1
CASSLTGGDEQYF
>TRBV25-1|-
CASSVWGGQDEQFF